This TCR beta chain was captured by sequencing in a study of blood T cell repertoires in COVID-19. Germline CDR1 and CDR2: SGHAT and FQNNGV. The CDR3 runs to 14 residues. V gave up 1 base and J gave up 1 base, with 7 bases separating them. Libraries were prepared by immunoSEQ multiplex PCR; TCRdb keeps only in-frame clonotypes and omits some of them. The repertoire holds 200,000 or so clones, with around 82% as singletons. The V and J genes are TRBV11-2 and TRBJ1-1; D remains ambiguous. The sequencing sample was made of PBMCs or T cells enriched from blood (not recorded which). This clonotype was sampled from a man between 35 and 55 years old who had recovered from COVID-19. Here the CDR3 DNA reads TGTGCCAGCAGCTTAGTCCCAGGGAACACTGAAGCTTTCTTT. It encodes CASSLVPGNTEAFF.